One and the same sample provided the 9 T cell receptor beta chains below, sequenced in a study of post-analysis software for immune sequencing data. General study findings and limits: Four or five TRBV segments were significantly more frequent in patients than in controls. TRBV5-6, TRBV5-1 and TRBV20-1 were among these segments.

Unique molecular identifiers were built into the TCR beta cDNA libraries. Via MiXCR, TCRdb re-called the PCR reads, giving one row per CDR3 protein. The profile shows hundreds of thousands of distinct CDR3 sequences, around 64% of them singletons. No cognate antigen is known for these TCRs. Sequencing was performed on blood. The receptors shown here come from a girl aged 2 to 9 with multiple sclerosis.

This chain uses TRBV7-9 with TRBJ2-7; the D gene could be TRBD1 or TRBD2 (6 bases each). The CDR3 is 17 amino acids. Germline V CDR1 and CDR2: SEHNR, FQNEAQ (reference sequence). The ends were cut back, 1 base at V and 3 bases at J, with 19 bases in the middle. In nucleotides, the CDR3 is TGTGCCAGCAGCTTAGTAGGAGGGGGGACTTCAAACTACGAGCAGTACTTC. It encodes CASSLVGGGTSNYEQYF.

The chain carries TRBV6-5 and TRBJ1-2; tentatively, D is TRBD1 (5 bases). The CDR3 loop spans 14 amino acids. Germline V gene lookup returns CDR1 MNHEY and CDR2 SVGAGI. Trimming pared 4 bases from V and 7 bases from J, leaving 16 bases between. The CDR3, as DNA: TGTGCCAGCAGTTGGAGACAGTCAACGTTTGGCTACACCTTC. As protein: CASSWRQSTFGYTF.

The chain recombines TRBV5-1 with TRBJ1-5; D is perhaps TRBD1 (6 bases). Looked up from germline, CDR1 is SGHRS and CDR2 is YFSETQ. The CDR3 spans 16 residues. V lost 4 bases, J lost 3 bases, and 17 bases lay in between. Written as DNA, the CDR3 is TGCGCCAGCAGCCGGGGGGAGGGGGGGATCAATCAGCCCCAGCATTTT. This translates into CASSRGEGGINQPQHF. Together with reference TRBV5-1 and TRBJ1-5, the CDR3 gives the full variable domain: KAGVTQTPRYLIKTRGQQVTLSCSPISGHRSVSWYQQTPGQGLQFLFEYFSETQRNKGNFPGRFSGRQFSNSRSEMNVSTLELGDSALYLCASSRGEGGINQPQHFGDGTRLSIL.

This clonotype was seen a single time. The V gene is TRBV7-2, the J gene TRBJ2-3; TRBD2 matches at 9 bases. Per the germline V gene, CDR1 is SGHTA and CDR2 is FQGNSA. With V trimmed by 0 bases and J by 5 bases, 9 bases remained unmatched. The CDR3 length is 17 residues. The CDR3 nucleotides read TGTGCCAGCAGCTTAGCGGGCCGCGGGAGGGCCGAAGATACGCAGTATTTT. Protein: CASSLAGRGRAEDTQYF.

This clonotype appeared a single time. The chain combines TRBV20-1 with TRBJ2-3, with D hard to call. Germline V CDR1 and CDR2: DFQATT, SNEGSKA (reference sequence). V lost 0 bases and J 2 bases, leaving 6 bases between the germline ends. This CDR3 is 13 amino acids long. In DNA form, the CDR3 reads TGCAGTGCTAGAGAGCGGAACACAGATACGCAGTATTTT. This sequence encodes CSARERNTDTQYF.

The gene calls are TRBV2 and TRBJ2-3; the D gene is possibly TRBD2 (5 bases). The germline V and J ends were trimmed by 6 bases and 0 bases, with 19 bases remaining between them. Germline-derived CDR1 and CDR2 are SNHLY and FYNNEI. The CDR3 spans 17 residues. The CDR3, as DNA: TGTGCCAGCAGCGATCTCGTCCTAGCTGATAGCACAGATACGCAGTATTTT. This gives the protein CASSDLVLADSTDTQYF.

V is TRBV7-8 and J is TRBJ2-1; 11 bases fit TRBD2. The V gene's germline CDR1 is SGHVS and CDR2 FQNEAQ. V lost 1 base to trimming and J lost 8 bases; unmatched junction nucleotides: 4. This CDR3 contains 15 residues. In DNA form, the CDR3 reads TGTGCCAGCAGCTTAGAACTAGCGGGAGACTATGAGCAGTTCTTC. The encoded protein is CASSLELAGDYEQFF.

DNA of the CDR3: TGTGCCAGCAGCTCACAGGGGATCCAAGAGACCCAGTACTTC. Protein: CASSSQGIQETQYF. The chain links TRBV7-9 to TRBJ2-5; 7 nucleotides agree with TRBD1. The CDR3 sequence is 14 residues long. Per germline, CDR1 SEHNR and CDR2 FQNEAQ (reference sequence). The V segment lost 4 bases and the J segment 1 base; nucleotides outside the gene matches: 3.

CDR3 in amino acids: CASSEYRGISYEQYF. CDR3 nucleotides: TGTGCCAGCAGTGAGTACAGGGGGATCTCCTACGAGCAGTACTTC. The V and J genes are TRBV12-3 or TRBV12-4 and TRBJ2-7, with 8 bases lining up with TRBD1. J lost 0 bases, V lost 5 bases, and 6 bases had no gene match. The CDR3 is 15 amino acids.